A single sample gave rise to the 5 T cell receptor beta chains below, sequenced in a study of control samples from healthy donors and cancer patients. Clones were read by immunoSEQ multiplex PCR, and TCRdb kept only the in-frame ones, dropping some. The sample holds about 12,000 clones, just under 95% seen once. The sequencing input was PBMCs. These receptors were collected from a man at least 80 years old with lung cancer.

V gene TRBV4-3 combines with J gene TRBJ2-5; 10 nucleotides align to TRBD2. Germline V gives CDR1 LGHNA, CDR2 YSLEER. This CDR3 is 15 amino acids long. Trimming cost V 4 bases and J 5 bases; bases outside gene matches: 7. CDR3 residues: CASSRQAGGVETQYF. In DNA form, the CDR3 reads TGCGCCAGCAGCCGTCAAGCGGGGGGGGTGGAGACCCAGTACTTC.

J is TRBJ2-5 and V is TRBV5-6, with D unclear. The CDR3 runs to 12 residues. Deletions cut 1 base from V and 4 bases from J, with 5 bases between. CDR1 and CDR2 (germline): SGHDT, YYEEEE. CDR3 in amino acids: CASSLTGETQYF. CDR3 DNA: TGTGCCAGCAGCTTGACTGGAGAGACCCAGTACTTC.

The chain combines TRBV5-1 with TRBJ1-3, with 8 bases fitting TRBD1. The CDR3 extends over 14 amino acids. Germline trimming cut 5 bases from V and 5 bases from J; bases unmatched to any gene: 6. Germline CDR1 reads SGHRS; CDR2 reads YFSETQ. The CDR3 reads CASRSTGARNTIYF. CDR3 nucleotide sequence: TGCGCCAGCAGGTCGACAGGGGCCCGAAACACCATATATTTT.

The chain has TRBV7-9 and TRBJ1-2; D gene unclear. The CDR3 loop spans 16 amino acids. V shed 4 bases and J shed 1 base, with 16 bases lying between them. Germline V CDR1 and CDR2: SEHNR, FQNEAQ (reference sequence). The CDR3, as DNA: TGTGCCAGCAGCTCAGTGCAAACCTTTGGTAACTATGGCTACACCTTC. Amino acids: CASSSVQTFGNYGYTF.

The chain recombines TRBV7-2 with TRBJ1-5; D gene uncertain. Per germline, CDR1 SGHTA and CDR2 FQGNSA. Trimming removed 3 bases from V and 9 bases from J, with 18 bases in between. CDR3 length: 15 amino acids. Here the CDR3 DNA reads TGTGCCAGCAGCTTTCAGCGGGGAGGAAGGCGGCCCCAGCATTTT. Translating gives CASSFQRGGRRPQHF.